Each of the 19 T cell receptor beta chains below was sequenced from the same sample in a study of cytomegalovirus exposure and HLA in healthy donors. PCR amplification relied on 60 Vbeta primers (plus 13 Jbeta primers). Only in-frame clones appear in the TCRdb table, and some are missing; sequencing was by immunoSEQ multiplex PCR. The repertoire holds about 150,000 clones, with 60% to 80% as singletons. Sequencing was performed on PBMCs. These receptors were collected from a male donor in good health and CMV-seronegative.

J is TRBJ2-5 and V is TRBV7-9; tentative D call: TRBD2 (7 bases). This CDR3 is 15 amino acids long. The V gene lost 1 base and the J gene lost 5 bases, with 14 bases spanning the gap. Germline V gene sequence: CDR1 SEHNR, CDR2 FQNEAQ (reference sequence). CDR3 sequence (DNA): TGTGCCAGCAGCTTAGGCGGGGGCGCGAGGGAGACCCAGTACTTC. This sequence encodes CASSLGGGARETQYF.

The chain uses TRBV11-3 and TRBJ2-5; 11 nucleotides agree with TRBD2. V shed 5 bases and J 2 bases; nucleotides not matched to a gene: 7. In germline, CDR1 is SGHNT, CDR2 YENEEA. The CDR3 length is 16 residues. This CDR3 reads CASSRGLAVSQETQYF. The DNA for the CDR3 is TGTGCCAGCAGCCGGGGACTAGCGGTCTCTCAAGAGACCCAGTACTTC.

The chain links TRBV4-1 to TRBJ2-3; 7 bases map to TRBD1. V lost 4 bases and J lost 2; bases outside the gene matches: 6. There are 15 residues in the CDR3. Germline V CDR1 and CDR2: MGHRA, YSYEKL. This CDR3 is CASSPHGTDTDTQYF. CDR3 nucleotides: TGCGCCAGCAGCCCCCACGGGACAGACACAGATACGCAGTATTTT.

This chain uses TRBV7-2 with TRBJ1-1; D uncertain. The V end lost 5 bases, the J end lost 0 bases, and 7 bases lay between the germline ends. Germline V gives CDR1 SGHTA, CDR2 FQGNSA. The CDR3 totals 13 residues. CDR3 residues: CASSHSVNTEAFF. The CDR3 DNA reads TGTGCCAGCAGCCACTCCGTGAACACTGAAGCTTTCTTT. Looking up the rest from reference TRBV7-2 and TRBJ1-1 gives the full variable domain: GAGVSQSPSNKVTEKGKDVELRCDPISGHTALYWYRQSLGQGLEFLIYFQGNSAPDKSGLPSDRFSAERTGGSVSTLTIQRTQQEDSAVYLCASSHSVNTEAFFGQGTRLTVV.

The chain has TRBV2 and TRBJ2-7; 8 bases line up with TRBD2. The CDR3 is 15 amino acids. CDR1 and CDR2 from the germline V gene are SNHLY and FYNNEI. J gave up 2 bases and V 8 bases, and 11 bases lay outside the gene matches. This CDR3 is CASQGSGGGPYEQYF. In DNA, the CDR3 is TGTGCCAGCCAGGGTTCGGGGGGGGGACCCTACGAGCAGTACTTC.

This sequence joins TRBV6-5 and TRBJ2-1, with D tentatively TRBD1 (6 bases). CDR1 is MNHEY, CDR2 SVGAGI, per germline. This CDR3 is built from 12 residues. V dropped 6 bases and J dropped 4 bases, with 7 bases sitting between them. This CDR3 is CASRDSYNEQFF. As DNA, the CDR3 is TGTGCCAGCAGGGACAGTTACAATGAGCAGTTCTTC.

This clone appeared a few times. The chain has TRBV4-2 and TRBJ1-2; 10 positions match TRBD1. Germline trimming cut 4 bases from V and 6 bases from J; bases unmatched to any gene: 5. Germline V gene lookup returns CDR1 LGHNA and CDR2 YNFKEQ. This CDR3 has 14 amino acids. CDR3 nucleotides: TGTGCCAGCAGCCCGACAGGGGGCAGGGATGGCTACACCTTC. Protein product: CASSPTGGRDGYTF.

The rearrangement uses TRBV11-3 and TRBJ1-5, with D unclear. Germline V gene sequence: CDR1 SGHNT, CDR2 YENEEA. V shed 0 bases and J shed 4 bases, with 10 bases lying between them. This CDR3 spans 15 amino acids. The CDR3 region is CASSLDRQLNQPQHF. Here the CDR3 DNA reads TGTGCCAGCAGCTTAGATCGCCAACTTAATCAGCCCCAGCATTTT. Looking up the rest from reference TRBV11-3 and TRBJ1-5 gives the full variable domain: EAGVVQSPRYKIIEKKQPVAFWCNPISGHNTLYWYLQNLGQGPELLIRYENEEAVDDSQLPKDRFSAERLKGVDSTLKIQPAELGDSAVYLCASSLDRQLNQPQHFGDGTRLSIL.

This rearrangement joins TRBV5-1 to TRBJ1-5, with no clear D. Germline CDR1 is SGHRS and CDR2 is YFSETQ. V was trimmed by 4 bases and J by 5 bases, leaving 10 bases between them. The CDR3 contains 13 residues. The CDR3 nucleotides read TGCGCCAGCAGCCTCGACATTTATCAGCCCCAGCATTTT. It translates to CASSLDIYQPQHF.

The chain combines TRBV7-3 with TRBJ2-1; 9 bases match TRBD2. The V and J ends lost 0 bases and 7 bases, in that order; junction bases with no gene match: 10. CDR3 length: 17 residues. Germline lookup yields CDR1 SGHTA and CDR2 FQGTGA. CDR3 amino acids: CASSLTPVAGGLNEQFF. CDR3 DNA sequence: TGTGCCAGCAGCTTAACCCCTGTGGCGGGAGGGCTTAATGAGCAGTTCTTC. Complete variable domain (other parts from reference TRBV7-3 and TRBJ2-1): GAGVSQTPSNKVTEKGKYVELRCDPISGHTALYWYRQSLGQGPEFLIYFQGTGAADDSGLPNDRFFAVRPEGSVSTLKIQRTERGDSAVYLCASSLTPVAGGLNEQFFGPGTRLTVL.

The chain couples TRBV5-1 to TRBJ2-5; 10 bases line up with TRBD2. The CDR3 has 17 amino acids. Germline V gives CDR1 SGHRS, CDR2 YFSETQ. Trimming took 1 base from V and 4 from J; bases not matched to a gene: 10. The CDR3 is CASSLFPSGSPGETQYF. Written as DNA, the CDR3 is TGCGCCAGCAGCTTGTTCCCTAGCGGGAGTCCCGGAGAGACCCAGTACTTC.

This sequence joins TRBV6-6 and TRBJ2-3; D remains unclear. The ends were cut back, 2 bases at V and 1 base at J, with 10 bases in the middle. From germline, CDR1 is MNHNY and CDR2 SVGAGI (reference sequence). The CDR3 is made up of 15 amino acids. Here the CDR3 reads CASSYGSSGTDTQYF. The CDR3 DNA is TGTGCCAGCAGTTACGGCTCTTCCGGCACAGATACGCAGTATTTT.

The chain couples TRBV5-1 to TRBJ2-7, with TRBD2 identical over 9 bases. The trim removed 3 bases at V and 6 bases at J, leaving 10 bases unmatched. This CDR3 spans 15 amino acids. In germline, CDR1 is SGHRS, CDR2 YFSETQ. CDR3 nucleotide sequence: TGCGCCAGCAGCTCCCAAGTAGCGGGAGTAGCCGAGCAGTACTTC. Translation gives CASSSQVAGVAEQYF.

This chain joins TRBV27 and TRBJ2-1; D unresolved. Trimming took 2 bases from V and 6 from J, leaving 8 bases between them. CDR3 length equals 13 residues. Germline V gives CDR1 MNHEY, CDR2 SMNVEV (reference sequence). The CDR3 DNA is TGTGCCAGCAGTTTAACCAGATTCAATGAGCAGTTCTTC. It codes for CASSLTRFNEQFF.

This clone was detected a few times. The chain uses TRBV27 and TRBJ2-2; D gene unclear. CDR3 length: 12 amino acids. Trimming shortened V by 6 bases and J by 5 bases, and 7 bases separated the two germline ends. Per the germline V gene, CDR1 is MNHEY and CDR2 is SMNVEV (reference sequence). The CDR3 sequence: CASRQWTGELFF. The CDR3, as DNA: TGTGCCAGCAGACAGTGGACCGGGGAGCTGTTTTTT.

CDR3 coding DNA: TGTGCCTGCGGGGGGCGGGGACGATACAATGAGCAGTTCTTC. This sequence encodes CACGGRGRYNEQFF. The rearrangement joins TRBV30 to TRBJ2-1; possibly TRBD2 for D (7 bases). The CDR3 is 14 residues long. Germline CDR1 is GTSNPN and CDR2 is SVGIG (reference sequence). V was trimmed by 6 bases and J by 4 bases, leaving 16 bases between them.

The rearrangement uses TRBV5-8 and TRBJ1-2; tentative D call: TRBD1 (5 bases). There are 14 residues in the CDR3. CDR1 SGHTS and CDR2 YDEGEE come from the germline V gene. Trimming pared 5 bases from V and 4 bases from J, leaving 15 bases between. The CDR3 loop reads CASSLGGRGYGYTF. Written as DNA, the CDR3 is TGTGCCAGCAGTCTGGGGGGGAGAGGCTATGGCTACACCTTC.

CDR3 sequence: CASSLGVRYGYTF. The CDR3, as DNA: TGTGCCAGCAGCTTAGGAGTCCGCTATGGCTACACCTTC. J is TRBJ1-2 and V is TRBV7-6, with D unresolved. Germline lookup yields CDR1 SGHVS and CDR2 FNYEAQ. V lost 1 base to trimming and J lost 4 bases, with 7 bases between them. This CDR3 comprises 13 residues.

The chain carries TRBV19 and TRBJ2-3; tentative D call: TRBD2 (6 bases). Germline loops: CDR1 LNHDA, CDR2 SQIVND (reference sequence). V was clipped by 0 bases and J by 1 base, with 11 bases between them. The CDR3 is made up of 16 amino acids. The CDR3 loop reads CASSIDLGTGTDTQYF. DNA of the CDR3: TGTGCCAGTAGTATAGATCTGGGGACTGGCACAGATACGCAGTATTTT.